These 13 T cell receptor beta chains were all obtained from the same sample, sequenced in a study of cytomegalovirus exposure and HLA in healthy donors. Vbeta (60) and Jbeta (13) primers were used in the PCR. Clones were read by immunoSEQ multiplex PCR, and TCRdb kept only the in-frame ones, dropping some. The table counts around 200,000 clones; about 1% lies in the top ten. The sequencing input was PBMCs. The receptor set was obtained from a girl between 2 and 10 years old in good health and CMV-seropositive.

This sequence joins TRBV7-2 and TRBJ1-6; D perhaps matches TRBD1 (6 bases). Trimming took off 6 bases at V and 7 bases at J, with 19 bases between the two ends. The CDR3 spans 16 residues. Germline-derived CDR1 and CDR2 are SGHTA and FQGNSA. The CDR3, as DNA: TGTGCCAGCAGGCCGAACGACAGGAATTTCAATTCACCCCTCCACTTT. Translating gives CASRPNDRNFNSPLHF.

The chain is built from TRBV2 and TRBJ2-3, with D uncertain. Germline loops: CDR1 SNHLY, CDR2 FYNNEI. The CDR3 consists of 14 residues. V was cut by 3 bases and J by 0 bases, with 7 bases left in between. CDR3 DNA: TGTGCCAGCAGTGACGCGGCTAGCACAGATACGCAGTATTTT. Translation: CASSDAASTDTQYF.

This chain joins TRBV6-1 and TRBJ2-5; D gene unclear. The CDR3 contains 16 residues. The V gene lost 0 bases and the J gene lost 1 base, with 12 bases spanning the gap. Germline loops: CDR1 MNHNS, CDR2 SASEGT. DNA of the CDR3: TGTGCCAGCAGTGAAGCGCTTCAGGTCCGCCAAGAGACCCAGTACTTC. It encodes CASSEALQVRQETQYF.

This rearrangement joins TRBV9 to TRBJ2-2; 11 positions agree with TRBD2. In germline, CDR1 is SGDLS, CDR2 YYNGEE. The CDR3 has 16 residues. Trimming at V came to 1 base and at J to 6 bases, leaving 5 bases not matched to a gene. The CDR3 sequence is CASSVRLAGGPGELFF. The CDR3 DNA reads as TGTGCCAGCAGCGTAAGGTTAGCGGGAGGGCCCGGGGAGCTGTTTTTT. The full variable domain, its missing parts supplied by reference TRBV9 and TRBJ2-2, is DSGVTQTPKHLITATGQRVTLRCSPRSGDLSVYWYQQSLDQGLQFLIQYYNGEERAKGNILERFSAQQFPDLHSELNLSSLELGDSALYFCASSVRLAGGPGELFFGEGSRLTVL.

The chain couples TRBV2 to TRBJ1-4; 7 nucleotides agree with TRBD1. From germline, CDR1 is SNHLY and CDR2 FYNNEI. The CDR3 totals 13 residues. V trimming: 4 bases; J trimming: 10 bases; junction bases outside the gene matches: 6. The CDR3 DNA is TGTGCCAGCAGTGTAGGGACAGAACGAAAACTGTTTTTT. This translates into CASSVGTERKLFF.

The chain couples TRBV25-1 to TRBJ1-3; 7 bases fit TRBD1. The CDR3 is 14 residues long. Germline V gives CDR1 MGHDK, CDR2 SYGVNS. V gave up 7 bases and J gave up 4 bases; unmatched junction bases: 7. CDR3 nucleotides: TGTGCCAGCACTGCCACAGGGGTCGGAAACACCATATATTTT. Residues: CASTATGVGNTIYF.

The chain is built from TRBV10-2 and TRBJ2-2, with 10 bases identical to TRBD1. Germline CDR1 WSHSY, CDR2 SAAADI. The ends lost 6 bases at V and 7 bases at J; junction bases unmatched: 8. The CDR3 sequence is 15 residues long. In DNA, the CDR3 is TGCGCCAGCAGGACCGGGACAGGGGTTGACGGGGAGCTGTTTTTT. Translated: CASRTGTGVDGELFF.

The V and J genes are TRBV6-6 and TRBJ1-1, with D possibly matching TRBD1 (5 bases). Germline CDR1 is MNHNY and CDR2 is SVGAGI (reference sequence). V lost 8 bases to trimming and J lost 5 bases, with 18 bases between them. This CDR3 has 14 residues. The CDR3, as DNA: TGTGCCAGCGGACCGGATCTGGGGGGAACTGAAGCTTTCTTT. As protein: CASGPDLGGTEAFF.

The V and J genes are TRBV28 and TRBJ1-3; D remains ambiguous. V gave up 8 bases and J gave up 2 bases, with 16 bases separating them. Germline-derived CDR1 and CDR2 are MDHEN and SYDVKM. The CDR3 has 15 residues. CDR3 in DNA: TGTGCCAGCCTTGGTAAGGAGTTGGCTGGAAACACCATATATTTT. It encodes CASLGKELAGNTIYF.

The chain carries TRBV27 and TRBJ2-4, with TRBD2 matching over 7 bases. Looked up from germline, CDR1 is MNHEY and CDR2 is SMNVEV (reference sequence). After removal of 0 bases from V and 7 bases from J, the junction contained 6 bases not matched to a gene. CDR3 length: 15 residues. The DNA of the CDR3 is TGTGCCAGCAGTTTATCCTGGGGGAGGGCCAACATTCAGTACTTC. This encodes CASSLSWGRANIQYF.

V usage is TRBV19 and J usage is TRBJ1-5; TRBD1 aligns across 7 bases. CDR1 and CDR2 (germline): LNHDA, SQIVND (reference sequence). The CDR3 is made up of 15 amino acids. V shed 3 bases and J 1 base; nucleotides not matched to a gene: 3. The DNA for the CDR3 is TGTGCCAGTAGTATCGGGGGACAGAGCAATCAGCCCCAGCATTTT. It encodes CASSIGGQSNQPQHF.

The chain links TRBV18 to TRBJ1-2, with TRBD1 matching over 10 bases. V shed 4 bases, J shed 4 bases, and the junction held 12 bases outside the gene matches. CDR3 length: 17 residues. Germline V gives CDR1 KGHSH, CDR2 LQKENI. CDR3 nucleotide sequence: TGTGCCAGCTCACAACGGACAGGGGGAAGTTCAGGCTATGGCTACACCTTC. It encodes CASSQRTGGSSGYGYTF.

The CDR3: CASTRTSETYEQYF. Here the CDR3 DNA reads TGCGCCAGCACCCGGACTAGCGAGACCTACGAGCAGTACTTC. The rearrangement joins TRBV4-1 to TRBJ2-7; TRBD2 matches 9 bases. Germline trimming cut 7 bases from V and 2 bases from J; bases unmatched to any gene: 6. This CDR3 comprises 14 residues. Per the germline V gene, CDR1 is MGHRA and CDR2 is YSYEKL.